Each of the 20 T cell receptor beta chains below was sequenced from the same sample in a study of cytomegalovirus exposure and HLA in healthy donors. The PCR made use of 60 Vbeta and 13 Jbeta primers. Some clones are missing from TCRdb's copy, which holds only in-frame ones; the method was immunoSEQ multiplex PCR. The table includes about 190,000 clones, roughly 74% detected once. Specimen: PBMCs. The receptors stem from a woman in her thirties in good health and CMV-seropositive.

This clone was seen more than once but under ten times. This chain uses TRBV4-1 with TRBJ1-4, with D unclear. Between the trimmed V and J ends, which lost 4 bases and 10 bases, there was a span of 13 bases. Germline assignment: CDR1 MGHRA and CDR2 YSYEKL. The CDR3 extends over 13 amino acids. The DNA for the CDR3 is TGCGCCAGCAGCCCCGGCACTACCGGAAAACTGTTTTTT. It encodes CASSPGTTGKLFF.

For this clone: At one boundary the junction diverges from the germline segment, which might be a read error. The chain carries TRBV28 and TRBJ2-7, with D unclear. There are 14 residues in the CDR3. Germline V lookup: CDR1 MDHEN, CDR2 SYDVKM. CDR3 region: CASSLFRSSHEQYF. The CDR3 nucleotides read TGTGCCAGCAGTTTATTTCGGAGCTCCCACGAGCAGTACTTC.

This clone has more than one count but fewer than ten. This rearrangement joins TRBV7-2 to TRBJ2-6, with D tentatively TRBD1 (5 bases). V was trimmed by 8 bases and J by 0 bases, leaving 17 bases between them. The CDR3 totals 17 residues. The germline V gene encodes CDR1 SGHTA and CDR2 FQGNSA. Here the CDR3 DNA reads TGTGCCAGCCACGACCGGACAAGGGTCTCTGGGGCCAACGTCCTGACTTTC. Translation gives CASHDRTRVSGANVLTF.

The chain couples TRBV5-6 to TRBJ2-2, with D tentatively TRBD2 (6 bases). Germline V lookup: CDR1 SGHDT, CDR2 YYEEEE. The CDR3 sequence is 13 residues long. The germline V and J ends were trimmed by 3 bases and 3 bases, with 6 bases remaining between them. In DNA, the CDR3 is TGTGCCAGCAGCTGGGACTACACCGGGGAGCTGTTTTTT. Residues: CASSWDYTGELFF.

The rearrangement links TRBV5-1 to TRBJ1-4, with TRBD1 matching 7 bases. The CDR3 contains 15 residues. After removal of 0 bases from V and 6 bases from J, the junction contained 5 bases not matched to a gene. Germline V gene data show CDR1 as SGHRS and CDR2 as YFSETQ. Written as DNA, the CDR3 is TGCGCCAGCAGCTTGGGCGACAGGGCTGATGAAAAACTGTTTTTT. It encodes CASSLGDRADEKLFF.

The rearrangement uses TRBV7-2 and TRBJ1-1; the D is unclear. Germline V gene sequence: CDR1 SGHTA, CDR2 FQGNSA. V was clipped by 4 bases and J by 1 base, with 10 bases between them. The CDR3 length is 14 residues. CDR3: CASSSFRGNTEAFF. CDR3 DNA: TGTGCCAGCAGCTCTTTTCGGGGGAACACTGAAGCTTTCTTT.

The chain joins TRBV5-1 to TRBJ2-1, with 7 bases identical to TRBD1. This CDR3 spans 16 amino acids. Germline V CDR1 and CDR2: SGHRS, YFSETQ. V gave up 4 bases and J gave up 5 bases; unmatched junction bases: 12. The CDR3 nucleotides read TGCGCCAGCAGCCGCTATAGCTTAGGGGGCCACAATGAGCAGTTCTTC. Translated, it gives CASSRYSLGGHNEQFF.

This clone appeared once. The chain joins TRBV2 to TRBJ1-2; 7 nucleotides agree with TRBD1. V lost 8 bases to trimming and J lost 3 bases; unmatched junction nucleotides: 6. The V gene's germline CDR1 is SNHLY and CDR2 FYNNEI. The CDR3 totals 13 residues. The CDR3 DNA sequence: TGTGCCAGCGGTCCGGGACAGCACTATGGCTACACCTTC. It yields the protein CASGPGQHYGYTF.

The V and J genes are TRBV9 and TRBJ2-3; perhaps TRBD1 as D (5 bases). The V gene lost 0 bases and the J gene lost 2 bases, with 16 bases spanning the gap. The CDR3 consists of 17 residues. Germline V gene sequence: CDR1 SGDLS, CDR2 YYNGEE. For the CDR3, the DNA is TGTGCCAGCAGCGTAGGGCCGACAGTATCCTACACAGATACGCAGTATTTT. Translating gives CASSVGPTVSYTDTQYF.

This chain connects TRBV27 to TRBJ2-7; 7 bases are a match to TRBD1. The CDR3 is made up of 13 amino acids. V was pared by 7 bases and J by 0 bases, with 3 bases of the junction left unmatched. Per germline, CDR1 MNHEY and CDR2 SMNVEV (reference sequence). The CDR3 DNA is TGTGCCAGCACCGACAGGGTCTCCTACGAGCAGTACTTC. This codes for CASTDRVSYEQYF.

The chain carries TRBV7-2 and TRBJ1-2; D may be TRBD1 (5 bases). Trimming shortened V by 4 bases and J by 7 bases, and 16 bases separated the two germline ends. CDR3 length: 14 residues. CDR1 is SGHTA, CDR2 FQGNSA, per germline. The CDR3, as DNA: TGTGCCAGCAGCTCGAACAGCGGGACTCTTGGCTACACCTTC. Amino acids: CASSSNSGTLGYTF.

The V gene is TRBV5-1, the J gene TRBJ1-4; 7 bases map to TRBD1. This CDR3 is built from 15 residues. Germline assignment: CDR1 SGHRS and CDR2 YFSETQ. V lost 4 bases, J lost 5 bases, and 8 bases stayed unmatched. The CDR3 here is CASSPRTGSNEKLFF. CDR3 sequence (DNA): TGCGCCAGCAGCCCGAGGACAGGTTCGAATGAAAAACTGTTTTTT.

The chain uses TRBV29-1 and TRBJ2-5; D gene unclear. Germline CDR1 reads SQVTM; CDR2 reads ANQGSEA. The CDR3 contains 10 residues. With 4 bases removed from V and 5 bases from J, the gap between germline ends came to 5 bases. The CDR3 bases are TGCAGCGTTGTCGGTGAGACCCAGTACTTC. Translated: CSVVGETQYF. Full variable domain (rest looked up from reference TRBV29-1 and TRBJ2-5): SAVISQKPSRDICQRGTSLTIQCQVDSQVTMMFWYRQQPGQSLTLIATANQGSEATYESGFVIDKFPISRPNLTFSTLTVSNMSPEDSSIYLCSVVGETQYFGPGTRLLVL.

The chain combines TRBV27 with TRBJ2-1; TRBD1 might be the D (6 bases). CDR1 is MNHEY and CDR2 is SMNVEV in the germline V gene (reference sequence). V was trimmed by 4 bases and J by 4 bases, leaving 8 bases between them. CDR3 size: 13 residues. CDR3 loop: CASSSDRYNEQFF. As DNA, the CDR3 is TGTGCCAGCAGTTCCGACAGGTACAATGAGCAGTTCTTC.

The CDR3, as DNA: TGCAGCGAACGCGGGCTGAGCCAAGAGACCCAGTACTTC. This codes for CSERGLSQETQYF. V is TRBV29-1 and J is TRBJ2-5; D may be TRBD2 (5 bases). The CDR3 spans 13 residues. Germline V gene sequence: CDR1 SQVTM, CDR2 ANQGSEA. Trimming cost V 7 bases and J 1 base, with 13 bases left between them.

Of note for this clone: At one boundary the junction diverges from the germline segment, which might be a read error. V and J are TRBV5-4 and TRBJ1-2, with 7 bases that match TRBD1. Germline CDR1 reads SGHNT; CDR2 reads YYREEE (reference sequence). The CDR3 has 13 amino acids. The CDR3 sequence: CASSSNRQGSYPF. The CDR3 DNA reads TGTGCCAGCAGCTCTAACAGACAGGGTAGCTACCCCTTC.

The J gene is TRBJ1-2, the V gene TRBV5-5; D uncertain. Germline V CDR1 and CDR2: SGHKS, YYEKEE (reference sequence). The CDR3 contains 14 residues. Trimming took off 2 bases at V and 4 bases at J, with 12 bases between the two ends. CDR3: CASSLAGSLYGYTF. CDR3 in DNA: TGTGCCAGCAGCTTAGCCGGGTCCCTCTATGGCTACACCTTC. The full variable domain, with the rest looked up from reference TRBV5-5 and TRBJ1-2, is DAGVTQSPTHLIKTRGQQVTLRCSPISGHKSVSWYQQVLGQGPQFIFQYYEKEERGRGNFPDRFSARQFPNYSSELNVNALLLGDSALYLCASSLAGSLYGYTFGSGTRLTVV.

The rearrangement links TRBV4-1 to TRBJ1-2; D is undetermined. This CDR3 has 15 amino acids. The V gene lost 1 base and the J gene lost 5 bases, with 14 bases spanning the gap. CDR1 is MGHRA, CDR2 YSYEKL, per germline. CDR3 sequence (DNA): TGCGCCAGCAGCCAAGTGGCGGGATTTGGGTATGGCTACACCTTC. This encodes CASSQVAGFGYGYTF.

This chain uses TRBV28 with TRBJ2-7, with D uncertain. CDR1 and CDR2 from the germline V gene are MDHEN and SYDVKM. The CDR3 runs to 16 residues. Trimming left V 5 bases short and J 2 bases short, with 19 bases between. The CDR3 loop reads CASSRPSGGGAYEQYF. In DNA, the CDR3 is TGTGCCAGCAGTCGACCCTCGGGTGGCGGAGCCTACGAGCAGTACTTC.

The chain couples TRBV6-6 to TRBJ1-1, with D unresolved. This CDR3 is built from 14 residues. V was clipped by 3 bases and J by 5 bases, with 13 bases between them. Germline V gives CDR1 MNHNY, CDR2 SVGAGI (reference sequence). CDR3: CASSYDRRETEAFF. The DNA of the CDR3 is TGTGCCAGCAGTTATGATCGGAGGGAGACTGAAGCTTTCTTT.